Sequencing of this T cell receptor beta chain was carried out in a study of cytomegalovirus exposure and HLA in healthy donors. Study conclusions and caveats: The investigators catalogued 160 or so TCR beta chains as cytomegalovirus-associated. The CMV antigen specificity of a few CMV-associated chains was confirmed through in vitro analysis.

Sequencing was performed with immunoSEQ multiplex PCR; in TCRdb, only in-frame clones are kept and a portion is missing. The data show some 90,000 clones, about 90% seen once. The CDR3 is 18 amino acids. Germline lookup yields CDR1 SQVTM and CDR2 ANQGSEA. Trimming at V came to 3 bases and at J to 3 bases, leaving 16 bases not matched to a gene. As concerns this clone: What it binds is not known.

This sequence originates from a man between 18 and 29 years old in good health and CMV-seropositive. The specimen sequenced was PBMCs. The chain carries TRBV29-1 and TRBJ2-3; 9 positions agree with TRBD2. CDR3 coding DNA: TGCAGCGTTGAGATCGGGGCGGGGGGGCCAACCGCTACAGATACGCAGTATTTT. This gives the protein CSVEIGAGGPTATDTQYF.